This is a list of T cell receptor beta chains from one sample in a study of monozygotic twins with inflammatory bowel disease. TCRdb re-analyzed the 5' RACE reads; it lists each CDR3 protein once, without DNA. This sample's table has some 190,000 distinct CDR3 sequences. The sequenced sample was blood. These receptors all come from a human donor with ulcerative colitis or Crohn's disease, or a healthy co-twin of an affected twin (not recorded which). The CDR3 runs from the conserved cysteine through the conserved F or W.

j_call v_call cdr3_aa
TRBJ2-7 TRBV6-1 CASRHRDRGIYEQYF
TRBJ2-7 TRBV15 CATSRGGLSGEQYF
TRBJ2-5 TRBV12-3/TRBV12-4 CGSSETSGQIPGETQYF
TRBJ2-7 TRBV30 CAWSQLGSSYEQYF
TRBJ2-2 TRBV5-8 CASSQHTGELFF
TRBJ1-1 TRBV7-9 CASSSSDGNTEAFF
TRBJ2-7 TRBV28 CASGRRTDSYEQYF
TRBJ2-3 TRBV7-9 CASSLNPTDTQYF
TRBJ1-4 TRBV18 CASSPRARGGEKLFF
TRBJ2-5 TRBV30 CARRDRGETQYF
TRBJ2-7 TRBV5-1 CASSGGQRAMSYEQYF
TRBJ2-3 TRBV18 CASSPSPASTDTQYF
TRBJ1-1 TRBV24-1 CATSDRTGSPPFF
TRBJ2-7 TRBV7-2 CASSFAGNYEQYF
TRBJ1-2 TRBV5-1 CASSLEGNGYTF
TRBJ1-4 TRBV6-1 CASNTYTATNEKLFF
TRBJ1-2 TRBV5-1 CASSTGLGGYTF
TRBJ2-1 TRBV7-2 CASSLKGPATSYNEQFF
TRBJ2-7 TRBV20-1 CSATAEVYEQYF
TRBJ2-3 TRBV5-1 CASSSSTGGPTDTQYF
TRBJ2-1 TRBV29-1 CSAQKGFYNEQFF
TRBJ2-1 TRBV29-1 CSGNRGVNEQFF
TRBJ2-1 TRBV6-6 CASSFYSHNGQFF
TRBJ1-1 TRBV7-9 CASSLERQLNTEAFF
TRBJ2-6 TRBV7-6 CASSLVQGGGANVLTF
TRBJ2-3 TRBV5-1 CASSINAGRGTDTQYF
TRBJ2-6 TRBV25-1 CASSWGGSSGANVLTF
TRBJ2-1 TRBV18 CASSPLSGNNEQFF
TRBJ1-1 TRBV20-1 CSASQEPLGAFF
TRBJ2-7 TRBV5-1 CASSFGPGRITYEQYF
TRBJ2-1 TRBV3-1 CASTRDTQANEQFF
TRBJ1-2 TRBV20-1 CSAPGGDGYTF
TRBJ1-4 TRBV7-2 CASSPLVTTNEKLFF
TRBJ1-1 TRBV29-1 CSVDSMNTEAFF
TRBJ2-3 TRBV27 CASSKTGTGFSDTQYF
TRBJ1-2 TRBV18 CASSPIGTTASLNYGYTF
TRBJ2-3 TRBV5-1 CASSLPNGDRDTQYF
TRBJ2-7 TRBV29-1 CSAEGQGYEQYF